The present T cell receptor beta chain was sequenced within a study of T-cell memory formation after mild COVID-19. Across the whole study: Largely donor-specific sequence clusters came from a couple of donors.

V lost 6 bases and J 6 bases, leaving 16 bases between the germline ends. The CDR3 length is 13 residues. Germline loops: CDR1 DFQATT, CDR2 SNEGSKA (reference sequence). TCRdb re-analysed the 5' RACE reads in MiXCR, keeping a single row per CDR3 protein. The data hold some 300,000 distinct CDR3 sequences, with approximately 22% observed a single time. The sample consisted of PBMCs or a T cell subset sorted from them (not recorded which). The sequence came from a man between 18 and 29 years old who had mild COVID-19 (a few samples of this study predate the infection). Cell type and time point are not known. The V gene is TRBV20-1, the J gene TRBJ2-3; D is unresolved. The CDR3 is CSAPQAGVDTQYF. The CDR3 DNA follows: TGCAGTGCCCCCCAGGCTGGCGTCGATACGCAGTATTTT.